This record covers a single T cell receptor (beta chain). The antigen is unknown. These data come from a study of T cells after yellow fever vaccination. Regarding the study as a whole: Reappearance after the booster was observed for most primary-vaccination clones (roughly 97% CD4, over 70% CD8). Researchers noted that a small share of clonotypes showed up in both CD4 and CD8 compartments.

V lost 5 bases and J lost 4; bases outside the gene matches: 12. The CDR3 has 15 residues. CDR1 and CDR2 (germline): SQVTM, ANQGSEA. Universal primer sites and UMIs were introduced during 5'RACE template-switching synthesis of TCR cDNA. TCRdb reanalysed the 5' RACE reads using MiXCR and keeps one entry per CDR3 protein. The table lists roughly 500,000 distinct CDR3 sequences, about a fifth of them singletons. The chain joins TRBV29-1 to TRBJ2-3; the match to TRBD2 covers 7 bases. The source is a man younger than 45 who received the YFV17D yellow fever vaccine. The source was PBMCs, collected 15 days after the yellow fever booster vaccination. The CDR3 DNA follows: TGCAGCGTTAACCTGAGCGGGAAAGGCGCAGATACGCAGTATTTT. This sequence encodes CSVNLSGKGADTQYF.